These 12 T cell receptor beta chains came from one sample sequenced in a study of regulatory T cells in long-lasting Graves disease (dated by TCRdb to 2020 to 2022). The sample's time point label, in plain terms: newly diagnosed GD, antithyroid drugs for less than 3 months. RNA was extracted from PBMCs in TRIzol for both TCR sequencing and RNA sequencing. Libraries were made using multiplex PCR. Instrument used: Illumina HiSeq 4000. To build TCR beta libraries, CDR3 regions were amplified by Arm-PCR using iRepertoire HTBI primers. TCRdb reprocessed the public reads (quality trimming at Q25 with fastp, clone calling with MiXCR) and kept in-frame beta chains. Rows with a matching CDR3 protein are joined into one entry that keeps the most common DNA and genes. For this sample there are 250,000 or so distinct CDR3 sequences; roughly 21% appear just once. The top ten constitute roughly 14% of the sample.

The source was peripheral blood mononuclear cells (PBMCs), collected at new diagnosis, from a patient treated with antithyroid drugs. The origin of the receptors is a female donor with Graves disease.

Ten or more counts support this clonotype. This chain uses TRBV6-1 with TRBJ1-5; D is ambiguous. Trimming cost V 6 bases and J 7 bases, with 16 bases left between them. The CDR3 runs to 14 residues. In germline, CDR1 is MNHNS, CDR2 SASEGT. The CDR3 sequence is CASSPDLEMQPQHF. For the CDR3, the DNA is TGTGCCAGCAGCCCCGATCTGGAGATGCAGCCCCAGCATTTT.

This clonotype was counted only a few times. Since a much larger clone is just one base distant, this may be a read error. The chain links TRBV7-9 to TRBJ2-3, with no clear D. The J call may be incorrect, as the DNA end agrees better with TRBJ1-5. This CDR3 region has 12 residues. Germline V CDR1 and CDR2: SEHNR, FQNEAQ (reference sequence). In DNA form, the CDR3 reads TGTGCCAGCAGCTTACCAGCAGATACGCAGCATTTT. Encoded protein: CASSLPADTQHF.

In its sample, this clonotype was seen many times. The rearrangement joins TRBV4-1 to TRBJ2-5, with 12 nucleotides matching TRBD2. V trimming: 0 bases; J trimming: 0 bases; junction bases outside the gene matches: 11. The germline V gene has CDR1 MGHRA and CDR2 YSYEKL. The CDR3 sequence is 20 residues long. This CDR3 is CASSQDRDTGTSGYQETQYF. The CDR3 nucleotides are TGCGCCAGCAGCCAAGATCGTGACACCGGGACTAGCGGGTACCAAGAGACCCAGTACTTC.

This clonotype was observed many times. The rearrangement joins TRBV6-2 or TRBV6-3 to TRBJ1-5, with 7 nucleotides matching TRBD1. V lost 3 bases, J lost 4 bases, and 12 bases stayed unmatched. In germline, CDR1 is MNHEY, CDR2 SVGEGT. The CDR3 extends over 17 amino acids. CDR3 amino acids: CASSYRAGDSLNQPQHF. The CDR3, as DNA: TGTGCCAGCAGTTATCGAGCAGGGGACAGTCTTAATCAGCCCCAGCATTTT.

This clonotype was seen many times. This CDR3 is CASSPGFYEQYF. CDR3 sequence (DNA): TGTGCCAGCAGCCCAGGATTCTACGAGCAGTACTTC. The gene calls are TRBV28 and TRBJ2-7; D remains unclear. Trimming left V 6 bases short and J 3 bases short, with 9 bases between. This CDR3 is 12 amino acids long. Germline assignment: CDR1 MDHEN and CDR2 SYDVKM.

This clonotype was counted ten times or more. The rearrangement joins TRBV27 to TRBJ1-4; tentatively, D is TRBD1 (6 bases). V lost 3 bases, J lost 0 bases, and 11 bases lay in between. Germline V lookup: CDR1 MNHEY, CDR2 SMNVEV (reference sequence). The CDR3 totals 16 residues. Here the CDR3 DNA reads TGTGCCAGCAGTTTCGGGGGGGCTGCAACTAATGAAAAACTGTTTTTT. This codes for CASSFGGAATNEKLFF.

Many counts were recorded for this clonotype. This rearrangement joins TRBV11-2 to TRBJ2-2, with a possible D match to TRBD1 (6 bases). Germline V gene lookup returns CDR1 SGHAT and CDR2 FQNNGV. This CDR3 is 14 amino acids long. Between the trimmed V and J ends, which lost 5 bases and 4 bases, there was a span of 11 bases. CDR3 region: CASSPTGRTGELFF. The CDR3 region has the DNA TGTGCCAGCAGCCCTACAGGGCGCACCGGGGAGCTGTTTTTT. Full variable domain (rest looked up from reference TRBV11-2 and TRBJ2-2): EAGVAQSPRYKIIEKRQSVAFWCNPISGHATLYWYQQILGQGPKLLIQFQNNGVVDDSQLPKDRFSAERLKGVDSTLKIQPAKLEDSAVYLCASSPTGRTGELFFGEGSRLTVL.

This clonotype was seen repeatedly, ten times or more. This chain connects TRBV20-1 to TRBJ2-3; 14 nucleotides line up with TRBD2. V was clipped by 1 base and J by 1 base; unmatched bases: 16. Germline values: CDR1 DFQATT, CDR2 SNEGSKA (reference sequence). This CDR3 spans 21 amino acids. In DNA form, the CDR3 reads TGCAGTGCTAGAGGCCGCCCGACTAGCGGGAGGGATTATTGGGGCACAGATACGCAGTATTTT. Its protein is CSARGRPTSGRDYWGTDTQYF.

This chain joins TRBV19 and TRBJ1-1, with 10 bases that match TRBD1. CDR1 and CDR2 (germline): LNHDA, SQIVND (reference sequence). The CDR3 is 15 residues long. V was pared by 6 bases and J by 3 bases, with 7 bases of the junction left unmatched. In nucleotides, the CDR3 is TGTGCCAGTAGCCTTGCAGGGACAGGGGACACTGAAGCTTTCTTT. Its translation is CASSLAGTGDTEAFF.

This clonotype has only one observation. V gene TRBV6-1 combines with J gene TRBJ2-4; maybe TRBD1 (6 bases). The CDR3 is 14 residues long. The V gene's germline CDR1 is MNHNS and CDR2 SASEGT. Trimming cost V 5 bases and J 9 bases, with 17 bases left between them. CDR3 DNA: TGTGCCAGCAGTAAACAGGGCTCCCGTGTCATTCAGTACTTC. Its translation is CASSKQGSRVIQYF.

The chain uses TRBV12-3 or TRBV12-4 and TRBJ1-2, with 10 bases aligning to TRBD1. The CDR3 length is 15 residues. The J segment lost 4 bases and the V segment lost 6 bases, leaving 8 bases of the junction unmatched. As DNA, the CDR3 is TGTGCCAGCAGAAGCCCGGGACAGGGGATCTATGGCTACACCTTC. This sequence encodes CASRSPGQGIYGYTF.

This clonotype has at least ten counts. The chain uses TRBV20-1 and TRBJ2-1; D gene unclear. The V and J ends lost 3 bases and 0 bases respectively, with 18 bases between them. Looked up from germline, CDR1 is DFQATT and CDR2 is SNEGSKA (reference sequence). The CDR3 has 17 residues. Here the CDR3 DNA reads TGCAGTGCTAGGCCCAGACTGTCCCTCAGCTCCTACAATGAGCAGTTCTTC. Translating gives CSARPRLSLSSYNEQFF.